This T cell receptor beta chain came from a study of cytomegalovirus exposure and HLA in healthy donors. Regarding the study as a whole: In a later analysis, HLA-associated TCR beta chains were more clonally expanded than equally common others. The availability of immune exposure information extended only to CMV serostatus.

Researchers ran the PCR with 60 Vbeta and 13 Jbeta primers. Repertoires were generated with immunoSEQ multiplex PCR, while TCRdb's copy carries only in-frame clones and drops some. The sample records hundreds of thousands of clones, about three quarters being singletons. Comment on this clone: Its target is not known.

Likely unrecorded immune exposures existed in these nominally healthy donors. The CDR3 extends over 15 amino acids. Trimming removed 0 bases at V and 0 bases at J, with 8 bases between. Per the germline V gene, CDR1 is SGDLS and CDR2 is YYNGEE. This chain uses TRBV9 with TRBJ2-3, with D hard to call. The source of this sequence is a male donor in good health and CMV-seronegative. The sequencing sample was made of PBMCs. The CDR3 loop is CASSVGFTSTDTQYF. The CDR3 DNA follows: TGTGCCAGCAGCGTAGGGTTCACTAGCACAGATACGCAGTATTTT.